This T cell receptor (beta chain) was retrieved from a study of blood T cell repertoires in COVID-19. The V segment lost 1 base and the J segment 1 base; nucleotides outside the gene matches: 7. CDR1 is SGDLS, CDR2 YYNGEE, per germline. CDR3 length equals 16 residues. In this sample, this clone turned up a few times. Other DNA sequences within the sample encode an identical CDR3. Sequenced by immunoSEQ multiplex PCR; TCRdb stores in-frame clones only, minus some. The table records around 18,000 clones, roughly 80% of them present only once. This receptor was identified in an elderly man with acute or convalescent COVID-19. V gene TRBV9 combines with J gene TRBJ2-5, with TRBD2 matching over 7 bases. Sequencing was carried out using peripheral blood. CDR3 loop: CASSVTSGGPQETQYF. The CDR3 bases are TGTGCCAGCAGCGTAACTTCGGGGGGACCCCAAGAGACCCAGTACTTC. The whole variable domain, remainder taken from reference TRBV9 and TRBJ2-5, is DSGVTQTPKHLITATGQRVTLRCSPRSGDLSVYWYQQSLDQGLQFLIQYYNGEERAKGNILERFSAQQFPDLHSELNLSSLELGDSALYFCASSVTSGGPQETQYFGPGTRLLVL.